Below are 25 T cell receptor beta chains sequenced from a single sample in a study of blood T cell repertoires in COVID-19. Data came from immunoSEQ multiplex PCR; TCRdb stores just in-frame clones and leaves some out. The sample holds about 220,000 clones; about 86% are singletons and the top ten take roughly 10%. Sequenced input: peripheral blood. The receptors here all came from a woman aged 45-60 years with COVID-19, enrolled during active disease.

V and J are TRBV28 and TRBJ1-1; D is possibly TRBD1 (5 bases). The CDR3 contains 14 residues. The germline V gene encodes CDR1 MDHEN and CDR2 SYDVKM. V was pared by 4 bases and J by 5 bases, with 14 bases between. Here the CDR3 reads CASSSPGGWTEAFF. The CDR3 nucleotides read TGTGCCAGCAGTTCCCCTGGGGGGTGGACTGAAGCTTTCTTT. Filled out from reference TRBV28 and TRBJ1-1, the complete variable domain reads DVKVTQSSRYLVKRTGEKVFLECVQDMDHENMFWYRQDPGLGLRLIYFSYDVKMKEKGDIPEGYSVSREKKERFSLILESASTNQTSMYLCASSSPGGWTEAFFGQGTRLTVV.

J is TRBJ1-1 and V is TRBV6-2 or TRBV6-3; D possibly corresponds to TRBD1 (6 bases). This CDR3 has 14 residues. The germline CDR1 and CDR2 sequences are MNHEY and SVGEGT. Trimming removed 4 bases from V and 6 bases from J, with 15 bases in between. The CDR3 region is CASSSSQGRAEAFF. CDR3 bases: TGTGCCAGCAGTTCTTCCCAGGGGAGGGCTGAAGCTTTCTTT.

This chain uses TRBV28 with TRBJ2-7; tentative D call: TRBD2 (5 bases). Germline V CDR1 and CDR2: MDHEN, SYDVKM. Trimming pared 6 bases from V and 0 bases from J, leaving 12 bases between. The CDR3 is 14 amino acids. CDR3 in amino acids: CASSPRVSSYEQYV. DNA of the CDR3: TGTGCCAGCAGCCCGCGGGTAAGCTCCTACGAGCAGTACGTC.

The CDR3 loop reads CASSYSPGSRGALHF. DNA of the CDR3: TGTGCCAGCAGTTACAGCCCGGGATCGCGTGGGGCCCTCCACTTT. J is TRBJ1-6 and V is TRBV6-5; D gene ambiguous. V lost 2 bases and J lost 14, with 19 bases in between. CDR1 and CDR2 (germline): MNHEY, SVGAGI. The CDR3 runs to 15 residues.

V usage is TRBV6-5 and J usage is TRBJ2-7, with 7 bases identical to TRBD1. The ends lost 5 bases at V and 1 base at J; junction bases unmatched: 8. Germline CDR1 and CDR2: MNHEY and SVGAGI. The CDR3 has 15 amino acids. DNA for the CDR3: TGTGCCAGCAGTCCTCAGGGGACAGCTTCCTACGAGCAGTACGTC. This encodes CASSPQGTASYEQYV.

This clone was seen once. The V call is TRBV4-1, the J call TRBJ1-1; 8 bases map to TRBD1. Germline loops: CDR1 MGHRA, CDR2 YSYEKL. Losses at the gene ends were 4 bases for V and 8 bases for J; bases not matched to a gene: 12. The CDR3 is made up of 15 amino acids. The CDR3: CASSLVQGGGVEAFF. The CDR3 coding sequence is TGCGCCAGCAGCCTCGTACAGGGGGGGGGTGTAGAAGCTTTCTTT.

This sequence joins TRBV28 and TRBJ2-7; 15 bases fit TRBD2. Germline values: CDR1 MDHEN, CDR2 SYDVKM. This CDR3 comprises 18 residues. V trimming: 6 bases; J trimming: 4 bases; junction bases outside the gene matches: 13. The CDR3 nucleotides read TGTGCCAGCAGCTCAACCATAGGACTAGCGGGGGGGTTTTACGAGCAGTACTTC. Translation: CASSSTIGLAGGFYEQYF.

The chain couples TRBV10-2 to TRBJ1-1; maybe TRBD1 (6 bases). CDR3 length: 17 amino acids. V was shortened by 6 bases and J by 1 base, with 21 bases between the two germline ends. Germline lookup yields CDR1 WSHSY and CDR2 SAAADI. The CDR3 loop is CASSPVPGQMRNTEAFF. In DNA, the CDR3 is TGCGCCAGCAGCCCCGTACCGGGACAAATGAGGAACACTGAAGCTTTCTTT.

The chain couples TRBV19 to TRBJ2-3; D is perhaps TRBD2 (5 bases). Germline CDR1 reads LNHDA; CDR2 reads SQIVND (reference sequence). The V end lost 5 bases, the J end lost 2 bases, and 14 bases lay between the germline ends. CDR3 length equals 15 residues. CDR3 DNA: TGTGCCAGTAGTGGGGAGATTACTTACACAGATACGCAGTATTTT. This gives the protein CASSGEITYTDTQYF.

The rearrangement links TRBV19 to TRBJ2-7, with 7 bases aligning to TRBD2. The germline gives CDR1 LNHDA, CDR2 SQIVND (reference sequence). With V trimmed by 3 bases and J by 1 base, 3 bases remained unmatched. The CDR3 extends over 14 amino acids. The CDR3 DNA reads as TGTGCCAGTAGTATCGGGGGGTTTTCCTACGAGCAGTACTTC. Amino acid sequence: CASSIGGFSYEQYF.

The chain links TRBV5-1 to TRBJ1-5, with a tentative D call TRBD1 (5 bases). There are 15 residues in the CDR3. V gave up 0 bases and J gave up 3 bases, with 10 bases separating them. Germline V CDR1 and CDR2: SGHRS, YFSETQ. CDR3 DNA sequence: TGCGCCAGCAGCTTGGAGGGGTTACCCAATCAGCCCCAGCATTTT. Residues: CASSLEGLPNQPQHF. The entire variable domain, with the rest obtained from reference TRBV5-1 and TRBJ1-5, is as follows: KAGVTQTPRYLIKTRGQQVTLSCSPISGHRSVSWYQQTPGQGLQFLFEYFSETQRNKGNFPGRFSGRQFSNSRSEMNVSTLELGDSALYLCASSLEGLPNQPQHFGDGTRLSIL.

The rearrangement joins TRBV5-1 to TRBJ2-3; 8 nucleotides match TRBD1. The CDR3 consists of 17 residues. From germline, CDR1 is SGHRS and CDR2 YFSETQ. J was trimmed by 3 bases and V by 4 bases; bases with no gene match: 13. The CDR3 protein is CASSQEPGGAKTDTQYF. For the CDR3, the DNA is TGCGCCAGCAGCCAAGAACCAGGGGGCGCTAAGACAGATACGCAGTATTTT.

This rearrangement joins TRBV7-2 to TRBJ2-5, with unresolved D. V was trimmed by 5 bases and J by 5 bases, leaving 12 bases between them. CDR3 length: 13 amino acids. Germline V gene lookup returns CDR1 SGHTA and CDR2 FQGNSA. CDR3 loop: CASSPPARETQYF. The CDR3 DNA reads TGTGCCAGCAGCCCCCCCGCCCGGGAGACCCAGTACTTC.

V gene TRBV25-1 combines with J gene TRBJ2-3, with TRBD2 matching 7 bases. There are 13 residues in the CDR3. From germline, CDR1 is MGHDK and CDR2 SYGVNS. J was trimmed by 7 bases and V by 6 bases; bases with no gene match: 7. CDR3: CASRRAGENTQYF. The CDR3 coding sequence is TGTGCCAGCAGGAGGGCGGGGGAAAATACGCAGTATTTT.

This sequence joins TRBV21-1 and TRBJ1-2. TRBV21-1 is reported as a pseudogene. The CDR3 has 10 residues. The CDR3 reads CASSEREGTF. Written as DNA, the CDR3 is TGTGCCAGCAGCGAACGGGAGGGGACCTTC.

This chain uses TRBV19 with TRBJ2-5; D may be TRBD2 (6 bases). Germline-derived CDR1 and CDR2 are LNHDA and SQIVND (reference sequence). The V end lost 0 bases, the J end lost 6 bases, and 14 bases lay between the germline ends. This CDR3 spans 15 amino acids. The CDR3 is CASSIEPGRKKTQYF. In DNA form, the CDR3 reads TGTGCCAGTAGTATAGAGCCAGGGAGGAAGAAGACCCAGTACTTC.

This clone was found once. The chain combines TRBV28 with TRBJ1-1; D unresolved. The germline CDR1 and CDR2 sequences are MDHEN and SYDVKM. With 2 bases removed from V and 5 bases from J, the gap between germline ends came to 9 bases. The CDR3 is 13 residues long. The CDR3 DNA reads TGTGCCAGCAGTTTAGTCCGGGGAACTGAAGCTTTCTTT. Translation: CASSLVRGTEAFF.

The J gene is TRBJ2-3, the V gene TRBV14; D possibly corresponds to TRBD1 (6 bases). The ends were cut back, 1 base at V and 2 bases at J, with 10 bases in the middle. Germline-derived CDR1 and CDR2 are SGHDN and FVKESK. The length of the CDR3 is 15 residues. The CDR3 here is CASSQVGGFTDTQYF. In DNA form, the CDR3 reads TGTGCCAGCAGCCAAGTAGGGGGATTCACAGATACGCAGTATTTT.

This chain joins TRBV6-1 and TRBJ1-6, with 7 bases lining up with TRBD1. Germline V gives CDR1 MNHNS, CDR2 SASEGT. The CDR3 runs 14 residues. Germline trimming cut 8 bases from V and 3 bases from J; bases unmatched to any gene: 4. The CDR3 nucleotides are TGTGCCAGCGGCCGGGACAGCTATAATTCACCCCTCCACTTT. This gives the protein CASGRDSYNSPLHF.

The V and J genes are TRBV7-2 and TRBJ2-5; D is ambiguous. The CDR3 runs 13 residues. The ends were cut back, 5 bases at V and 5 bases at J, with 12 bases in the middle. Germline values: CDR1 SGHTA, CDR2 FQGNSA. The CDR3 bases are TGTGCCAGCAGCAATGAACAGTGGGAGACCCAGTACTTC. Translating gives CASSNEQWETQYF.

J is TRBJ1-1 and V is TRBV6-5; D uncertain. The CDR3 spans 12 residues. Germline assignment: CDR1 MNHEY and CDR2 SVGAGI. Trimming took off 5 bases at V and 7 bases at J, with 11 bases between the two ends. The chain's CDR3 is CASSPRYHEAFF. The DNA for the CDR3 is TGTGCCAGCAGTCCCCGCTACCATGAAGCTTTCTTT.

This sequence joins TRBV5-1 and TRBJ1-1, with D hard to call. Per germline, CDR1 SGHRS and CDR2 YFSETQ. The length of the CDR3 is 12 residues. The V gene lost 2 bases and the J gene lost 2 bases, with 4 bases spanning the gap. DNA for the CDR3: TGCGCCAGCAGCTTACTAAACACTGAAGCTTTCTTT. This sequence encodes CASSLLNTEAFF.

The chain recombines TRBV12-3 or TRBV12-4 with TRBJ2-7; weak D call: TRBD2 (6 bases). This CDR3 region has 10 residues. Trimming left V 8 bases short and J 9 bases short, with 11 bases between. The DNA of the CDR3 is TGTGCCAGCTCGGGGGAAAGGCAGTACTTC. Translated: CASSGERQYF.

This chain links TRBV5-6 with TRBJ2-7, with no clear D. Germline lookup yields CDR1 SGHDT and CDR2 YYEEEE. The CDR3 has 15 residues. V gave up 2 bases and J gave up 0 bases, with 12 bases separating them. The CDR3 coding sequence is TGTGCCAGCAGCTTCGCATTAATTAGCTCCTACGAGCAGTACGTC. Translated, it gives CASSFALISSYEQYV.

The chain joins TRBV7-2 to TRBJ1-5, with a possible D match to TRBD1 (5 bases). Germline values: CDR1 SGHTA, CDR2 FQGNSA. CDR3 size: 17 residues. V was trimmed by 1 base and J by 2 bases, leaving 15 bases between them. This CDR3 reads CASSLGGVGIGNQPQHF. CDR3 DNA sequence: TGTGCCAGCAGCTTAGGGGGGGTTGGGATTGGCAATCAGCCCCAGCATTTT.